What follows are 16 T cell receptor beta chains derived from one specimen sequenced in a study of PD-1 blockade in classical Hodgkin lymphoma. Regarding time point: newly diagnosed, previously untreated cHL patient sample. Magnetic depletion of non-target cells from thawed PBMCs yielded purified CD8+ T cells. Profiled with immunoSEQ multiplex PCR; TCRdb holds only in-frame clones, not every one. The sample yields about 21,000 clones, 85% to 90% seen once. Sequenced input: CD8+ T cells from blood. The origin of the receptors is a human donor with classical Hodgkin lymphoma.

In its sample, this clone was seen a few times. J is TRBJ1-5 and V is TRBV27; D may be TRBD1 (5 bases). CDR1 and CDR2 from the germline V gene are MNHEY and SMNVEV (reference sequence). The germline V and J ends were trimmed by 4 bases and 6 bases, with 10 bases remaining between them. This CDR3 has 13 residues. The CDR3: CASSWGTGQPQHF. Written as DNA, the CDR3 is TGTGCCAGCAGTTGGGGGACCGGTCAGCCCCAGCATTTT.

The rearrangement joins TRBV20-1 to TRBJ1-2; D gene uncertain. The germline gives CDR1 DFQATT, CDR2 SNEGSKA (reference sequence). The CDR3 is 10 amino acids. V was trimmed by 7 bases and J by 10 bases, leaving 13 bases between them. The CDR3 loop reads CSVFGEDYTF. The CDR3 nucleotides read TGCAGTGTGTTCGGGGAGGACTACACCTTC.

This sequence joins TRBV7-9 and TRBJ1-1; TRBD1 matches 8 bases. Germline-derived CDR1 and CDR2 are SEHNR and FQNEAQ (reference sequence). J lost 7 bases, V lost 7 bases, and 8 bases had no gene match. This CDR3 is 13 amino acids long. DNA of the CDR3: TGTGCCAGCAACGCAGGGGGCGGTCTTGAAGCTTTCTTT. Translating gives CASNAGGGLEAFF.

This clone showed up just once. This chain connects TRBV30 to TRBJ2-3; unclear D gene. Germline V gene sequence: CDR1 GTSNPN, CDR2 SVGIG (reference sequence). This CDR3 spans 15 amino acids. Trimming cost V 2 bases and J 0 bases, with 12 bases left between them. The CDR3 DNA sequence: TGTGCCTGGAGTAGATTTGTCCGGAGCACAGATACGCAGTATTTT. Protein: CAWSRFVRSTDTQYF.

The CDR3: CASSLGANTEAFF. CDR3 coding DNA: TGTGCCAGCAGCTTAGGCGCGAACACTGAAGCTTTCTTT. The chain combines TRBV11-1 with TRBJ1-1; D is ambiguous. V lost 1 base and J 1 base, leaving 4 bases between the germline ends. The germline CDR1 and CDR2 sequences are SGHAT and FQDESV (reference sequence). The CDR3 sequence is 13 residues long.

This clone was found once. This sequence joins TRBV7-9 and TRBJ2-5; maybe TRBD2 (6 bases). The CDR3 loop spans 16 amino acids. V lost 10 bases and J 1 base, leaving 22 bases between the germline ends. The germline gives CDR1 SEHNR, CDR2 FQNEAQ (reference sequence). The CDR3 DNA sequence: TGTGCCACCACATTGGTCACGGGAGTCCCCCAAGAGACCCAGTACTTC. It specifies CATTLVTGVPQETQYF.

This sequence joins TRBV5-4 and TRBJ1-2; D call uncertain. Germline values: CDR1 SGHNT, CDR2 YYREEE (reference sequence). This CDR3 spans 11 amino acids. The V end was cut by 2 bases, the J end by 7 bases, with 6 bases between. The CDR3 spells CASSLGIGYTF. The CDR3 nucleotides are TGTGCCAGCAGCTTAGGGATTGGCTACACCTTC.

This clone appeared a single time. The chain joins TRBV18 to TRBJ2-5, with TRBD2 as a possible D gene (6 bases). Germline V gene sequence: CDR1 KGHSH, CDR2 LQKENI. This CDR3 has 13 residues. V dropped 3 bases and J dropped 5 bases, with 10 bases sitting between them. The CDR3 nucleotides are TGTGCCAGCTCACCGCAGGAGGGGGAGACCCAGTACTTC. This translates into CASSPQEGETQYF.

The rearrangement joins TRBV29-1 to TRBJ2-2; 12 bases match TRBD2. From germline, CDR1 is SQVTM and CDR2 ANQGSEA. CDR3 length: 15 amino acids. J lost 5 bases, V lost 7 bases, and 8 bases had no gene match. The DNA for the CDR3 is TGCAGCGCCAGTGCGGGGACTAGCGGGACCGGGGAGCTGTTTTTT. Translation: CSASAGTSGTGELFF.

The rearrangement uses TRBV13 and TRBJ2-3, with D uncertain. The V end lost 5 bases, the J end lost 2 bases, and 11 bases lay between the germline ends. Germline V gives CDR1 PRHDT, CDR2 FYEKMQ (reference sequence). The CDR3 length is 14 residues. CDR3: CASSPPDDTDTQYF. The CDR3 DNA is TGTGCCAGCAGCCCGCCTGACGACACAGATACGCAGTATTTT.

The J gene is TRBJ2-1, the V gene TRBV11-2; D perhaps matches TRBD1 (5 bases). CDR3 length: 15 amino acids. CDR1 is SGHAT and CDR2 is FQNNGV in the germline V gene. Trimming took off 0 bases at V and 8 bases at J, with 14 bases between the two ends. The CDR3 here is CASSLEVPGIDEQFF. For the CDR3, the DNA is TGTGCCAGCAGCTTAGAAGTTCCAGGGATAGATGAGCAGTTCTTC.

CDR3 in DNA: TGTGCCAGCAGTTTAACCCGAGGAGGGAGGGCAACTGAAGCTTTCTTT. Translating gives CASSLTRGGRATEAFF. J is TRBJ1-1 and V is TRBV27, with D hard to call. Per the germline V gene, CDR1 is MNHEY and CDR2 is SMNVEV (reference sequence). The CDR3 has 16 amino acids. V lost 2 bases to trimming and J lost 5 bases, with 18 bases between them.

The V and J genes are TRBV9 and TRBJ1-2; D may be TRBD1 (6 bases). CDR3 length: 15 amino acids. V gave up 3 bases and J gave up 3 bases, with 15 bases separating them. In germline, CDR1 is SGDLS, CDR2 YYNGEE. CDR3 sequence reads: CASSGGLGLDYGYTF. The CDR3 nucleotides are TGTGCCAGCAGCGGGGGGCTAGGTTTGGACTATGGCTACACCTTC.

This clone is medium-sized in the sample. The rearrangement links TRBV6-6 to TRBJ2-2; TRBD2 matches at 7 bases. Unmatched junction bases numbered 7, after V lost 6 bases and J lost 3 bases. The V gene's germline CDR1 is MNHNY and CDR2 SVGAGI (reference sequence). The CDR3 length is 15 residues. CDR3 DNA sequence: TGTGCCAGCAGCCAAGCGGGACCAGACACCGGGGAGCTGTTTTTT. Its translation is CASSQAGPDTGELFF.

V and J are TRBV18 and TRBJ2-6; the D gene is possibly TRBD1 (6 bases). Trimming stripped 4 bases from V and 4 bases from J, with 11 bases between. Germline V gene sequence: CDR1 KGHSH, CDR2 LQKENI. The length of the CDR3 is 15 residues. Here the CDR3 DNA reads TGTGCCAGCTCACTTACAGGGAAGGGGGCCAACGTCCTGACTTTC. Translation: CASSLTGKGANVLTF.

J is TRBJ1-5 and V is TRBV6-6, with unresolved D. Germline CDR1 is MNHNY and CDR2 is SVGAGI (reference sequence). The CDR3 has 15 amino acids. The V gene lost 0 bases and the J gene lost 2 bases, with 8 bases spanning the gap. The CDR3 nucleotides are TGTGCCAGCAGTTACTCGGAGGGAGGCAATCAGCCCCAGCATTTT. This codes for CASSYSEGGNQPQHF.